Listed here is a single T cell receptor (beta chain). The PCR made use of 60 Vbeta and 13 Jbeta primers. Here immunoSEQ multiplex PCR was the method, and the copy in TCRdb shows in-frame clones only, minus some. Here the sample spans approximately 150,000 clones, 70% being singletons. The data belong to a study of cytomegalovirus exposure and HLA in healthy donors. As for the study in general: A prior study identified 117 million unique TCR beta sequences from about 180 million T cells.

V was clipped by 1 base and J by 2 bases, with 9 bases between them. There are 14 residues in the CDR3. CDR1 and CDR2 (germline): MDHEN, SYDVKM. The chain uses TRBV28 and TRBJ2-7; D ambiguous. The sequencing sample was made of PBMCs. The TCR originated in a man between 18 and 35 years old in good health and CMV-seropositive. Here the CDR3 reads CASSLSNSPYEQYV. Here the CDR3 DNA reads TGTGCCAGCAGTTTATCAAACAGTCCCTACGAGCAGTACGTC.